The clone carrying this T cell receptor (beta chain) occurred a few times. Antigen specificity is unknown. Possible read error: a much larger clone is one base away. The data were taken from a study of read filtering for tumor transcriptome and immune sequencing. General study results and limits: Compared with RNA-seq, IR-seq gave much higher clonotype depth and reliability.

The length of the CDR3 is 13 residues. Germline values: CDR1 PRHDT, CDR2 FYEKMQ (reference sequence). Trimming cost V 5 bases and J 8 bases, with 13 bases left between them. The library was built from about 400 ng RNA with molecular barcoded adaptors for alpha/delta and beta/gamma chains. TCRdb reanalysed the reads using MiXCR and keeps one entry per CDR3 protein. This table has about 86,000 distinct CDR3 sequences, more than 9% appearing once. The sequenced material came from a population of CD138-negative cells sorted from bone marrow. The chain uses TRBV13 and TRBJ2-1; D is perhaps TRBD2 (6 bases). This TCR came from a donor over 35 with multiple myeloma. The chain's CDR3 is CASSTRLVHEQFF. CDR3 in DNA: TGTGCCAGCAGCACCAGACTAGTACATGAGCAGTTCTTC. Based on the CDR3 plus reference TRBV13 and TRBJ2-1, the full variable domain is AAGVIQSPRHLIKEKRETATLKCYPIPRHDTVYWYQQGPGQDPQFLISFYEKMQSDKGSIPDRFSAQQFSDYHSELNMSSLELGDSALYFCASSTRLVHEQFFGPGTRLTVL.